Each of the 25 T cell receptor beta chains below was sequenced from the same sample in a study of shared clonotypes between healthy human individuals. Libraries were prepared by immunoSEQ multiplex PCR; TCRdb keeps only in-frame clonotypes and omits some of them. The repertoire holds millions of clones, with 85% to 95% as singletons. Specimen: naive CD4+ T cells from PBMCs. Specified subset: CD45RA+ positively selected. All receptors derive from a man aged 18 to 29 in good health. Some clones in this sample may be carry-over from other donors' samples.

The chain carries TRBV27 and TRBJ2-3; D unresolved. Trimming removed 3 bases at V and 3 bases at J, with 7 bases between. Germline V CDR1 and CDR2: MNHEY, SMNVEV (reference sequence). The length of the CDR3 is 13 residues. As DNA, the CDR3 is TGTGCCAGCAGTTTGCGGCAGACAGATACGCAGTATTTT. Translating it yields CASSLRQTDTQYF.

The V call is TRBV5-4, the J call TRBJ1-2, with D hard to call. The CDR3 is made up of 14 amino acids. V lost 0 bases to trimming and J lost 7 bases, with 13 bases between them. Looked up from germline, CDR1 is SGHNT and CDR2 is YYREEE (reference sequence). Written as DNA, the CDR3 is TGTGCCAGCAGCTTGGCCGGCGACTCCCCTGGCTACACCTTC. Its translation is CASSLAGDSPGYTF.

The J gene is TRBJ2-2, the V gene TRBV9, with D possibly being TRBD2 (7 bases). CDR1 SGDLS and CDR2 YYNGEE come from the germline V gene. V was cut by 6 bases and J by 4 bases, with 16 bases left in between. The CDR3 is 15 residues long. The CDR3 protein is CASTLGGGGTGELFF. The CDR3 nucleotides are TGTGCCAGCACCCTAGGGGGAGGGGGCACCGGGGAGCTGTTTTTT.

The gene calls are TRBV28 and TRBJ1-5; 9 positions agree with TRBD1. V lost 8 bases to trimming and J lost 7 bases; unmatched junction nucleotides: 9. CDR3 length: 14 amino acids. CDR1 MDHEN and CDR2 SYDVKM come from the germline V gene. CDR3 in amino acids: CASLYGTGTQPQHF. The CDR3 DNA sequence: TGTGCCAGCCTCTATGGGACAGGGACACAGCCCCAGCATTTT.

The chain joins TRBV11-2 to TRBJ2-1; 8 bases match TRBD2. CDR1 and CDR2 (germline): SGHAT, FQNNGV. The V and J ends lost 5 bases and 4 bases, in that order; junction bases with no gene match: 7. The CDR3 consists of 15 residues. The CDR3 is CASSPELAAYNEQFF. As DNA, the CDR3 is TGTGCCAGCAGCCCAGAACTAGCGGCTTACAATGAGCAGTTCTTC. The entire variable domain, with the rest obtained from reference TRBV11-2 and TRBJ2-1, is as follows: EAGVAQSPRYKIIEKRQSVAFWCNPISGHATLYWYQQILGQGPKLLIQFQNNGVVDDSQLPKDRFSAERLKGVDSTLKIQPAKLEDSAVYLCASSPELAAYNEQFFGPGTRLTVL.

J is TRBJ2-5 and V is TRBV6-1, with 7 nucleotides matching TRBD1. The germline gives CDR1 MNHNS, CDR2 SASEGT. Trimming removed 5 bases from V and 2 bases from J; junction bases left unmatched: 8. The CDR3 covers 15 residues. In DNA form, the CDR3 reads TGTGCCAGCAGTCGGACAGGCGAGACACAAGAGACCCAGTACTTC. Translation gives CASSRTGETQETQYF.

V and J are TRBV18 and TRBJ1-1; weak D call: TRBD1 (5 bases). Trimming left V 1 base short and J 1 base short, with 13 bases between. The length of the CDR3 is 16 residues. The V gene's germline CDR1 is KGHSH and CDR2 LQKENI. The CDR3 DNA sequence: TGTGCCAGCTCACCACTGGGGGATGGAGCGAACACTGAAGCTTTCTTT. Amino acid sequence: CASSPLGDGANTEAFF.

The V and J genes are TRBV30 and TRBJ2-2; possible D gene TRBD1, 5 bases. The V gene lost 3 bases and the J gene lost 8 bases, with 7 bases spanning the gap. The CDR3 sequence is 11 residues long. Germline loops: CDR1 GTSNPN, CDR2 SVGIG (reference sequence). Written as DNA, the CDR3 is TGTGCCTGGAGCCAGGGAGGGGAGCTGTTTTTT. Amino acids: CAWSQGGELFF.

Of note for this clone: Since no conserved phenylalanine or tryptophan closes the CDR3, a read error is the likely cause. No DNA is shown, since the ends of the CDR3 on it are uncertain; the CDR3 is the one TCRdb lists. V usage is TRBV27 and J usage is TRBJ2-4. Counting both end residues, the CDR3 totals 10 amino acids. CDR1 and CDR2 from the germline V gene are MNHEY and SMNVEV (reference sequence). The CDR3 here is CASSLSISVL.

The genes are TRBV5-5 and TRBJ1-5; D is ambiguous. The V end lost 0 bases, the J end lost 4 bases, and 8 bases lay between the germline ends. CDR1 is SGHKS, CDR2 YYEKEE, per germline (reference sequence). This CDR3 spans 14 amino acids. Here the CDR3 DNA reads TGTGCCAGCAGCTTGGCCCCAGAGAATCAGCCCCAGCATTTT. Residues: CASSLAPENQPQHF.

Note on this clone: This CDR3 is also generated by other DNA sequences in the sample. The chain carries TRBV5-1 and TRBJ2-3; D may match TRBD1 or TRBD2 (5 bases each). The V and J ends lost 0 bases and 4 bases respectively, with 9 bases between them. The CDR3 has 14 residues. Germline V gene data show CDR1 as SGHRS and CDR2 as YFSETQ. CDR3 coding DNA: TGCGCCAGCAGCTTGGTTGGGACCTCAGATACGCAGTATTTT. This sequence encodes CASSLVGTSDTQYF.

V is TRBV4-2 and J is TRBJ2-1; 12 nucleotides line up with TRBD2. Germline V gene sequence: CDR1 LGHNA, CDR2 YNFKEQ. The length of the CDR3 is 19 residues. V was clipped by 0 bases and J by 5 bases; unmatched bases: 11. Written as DNA, the CDR3 is TGTGCCAGCAGCCAAGATCTTGGGTCTAGCGGGAGGGTTGACAATGAGCAGTTCTTC. Amino acids: CASSQDLGSSGRVDNEQFF.

As to this clone: This same CDR3 is encoded by further DNA sequences in the sample. The chain links TRBV5-1 to TRBJ2-7; D is undetermined. The CDR3 is 14 amino acids. With 0 bases removed from V and 0 bases from J, the gap between germline ends came to 7 bases. Germline-derived CDR1 and CDR2 are SGHRS and YFSETQ. The CDR3 loop reads CASSLGPGSYEQYF. Here the CDR3 DNA reads TGCGCCAGCAGCTTGGGGCCAGGCTCCTACGAGCAGTACTTC.

V gene TRBV5-4 combines with J gene TRBJ2-3, with 10 bases lining up with TRBD2. V was clipped by 3 bases and J by 2 bases; unmatched bases: 6. CDR1 and CDR2 from the germline V gene are SGHNT and YYREEE (reference sequence). The CDR3 consists of 16 residues. CDR3 sequence reads: CASSSRLAGITDTQYF. The CDR3 nucleotides are TGTGCCAGCAGCTCACGACTAGCGGGTATCACAGATACGCAGTATTTT.

The chain employs TRBV6-5 and TRBJ1-6, with a weak D call TRBD1 (6 bases). The germline V gene has CDR1 MNHEY and CDR2 SVGAGI. V gave up 2 bases and J gave up 9 bases, with 11 bases separating them. The length of the CDR3 is 14 residues. The CDR3 reads CASSYQGSSSPLHF. The CDR3 coding sequence is TGTGCCAGCAGTTACCAGGGGTCGAGTTCACCCCTCCACTTT.

J is TRBJ1-6 and V is TRBV30; D is unresolved. This CDR3 comprises 14 residues. The germline gives CDR1 GTSNPN, CDR2 SVGIG (reference sequence). Trimming removed 0 bases from V and 10 bases from J, with 13 bases in between. CDR3 protein: CAWSVTSIESPLHF. In nucleotides, the CDR3 is TGTGCCTGGAGTGTAACGTCTATTGAGTCACCCCTCCACTTT.

The gene calls are TRBV5-1 and TRBJ1-1, with 9 bases that match TRBD1. J gave up 3 bases and V 2 bases, and 5 bases lay outside the gene matches. CDR1 is SGHRS, CDR2 YFSETQ, per germline. The CDR3 is 15 amino acids. The CDR3 here is CASSFRDRVYTEAFF. The CDR3 region has the DNA TGCGCCAGCAGCTTCCGGGACAGGGTGTACACTGAAGCTTTCTTT.

The V gene is TRBV11-2, the J gene TRBJ1-1, with D possibly matching TRBD1 (6 bases). The germline gives CDR1 SGHAT, CDR2 FQNNGV. V was trimmed by 0 bases and J by 1 base, leaving 18 bases between them. This CDR3 has 18 residues. CDR3 amino acids: CASSLEGAGRETNTEAFF. The CDR3, as DNA: TGTGCCAGCAGCTTAGAGGGGGCAGGGAGAGAGACGAACACTGAAGCTTTCTTT.

The chain couples TRBV6-6 to TRBJ1-5; no clear D gene. Trimming removed 6 bases at V and 0 bases at J, with 12 bases between. The CDR3 has 15 residues. CDR1 is MNHNY and CDR2 is SVGAGI in the germline V gene (reference sequence). CDR3 coding DNA: TGTGCCAGCAGACCCGGGTCCAATAGCAATCAGCCCCAGCATTTT. It translates to CASRPGSNSNQPQHF.

The CDR3 is CASSRYRGTPETQYF. CDR3 nucleotide sequence: TGTGCCAGTAGTAGGTACAGGGGGACTCCAGAGACCCAGTACTTC. This rearrangement joins TRBV19 to TRBJ2-5; 8 bases are shared with TRBD1. Trimming took 4 bases from V and 4 from J; bases not matched to a gene: 8. The V gene's germline CDR1 is LNHDA and CDR2 SQIVND (reference sequence). This CDR3 spans 15 amino acids.

The chain combines TRBV7-2 with TRBJ2-7, with 7 bases aligning to TRBD1. The CDR3 has 14 amino acids. In germline, CDR1 is SGHTA, CDR2 FQGNSA. V lost 5 bases and J lost 3; bases outside the gene matches: 7. The CDR3: CASSLGQLFYEQYF. CDR3 in DNA: TGTGCCAGCAGCCTGGGACAGCTTTTCTACGAGCAGTACTTC. Full variable domain (remainder filled in from reference TRBV7-2 and TRBJ2-7): GAGVSQSPSNKVTEKGKDVELRCDPISGHTALYWYRQSLGQGLEFLIYFQGNSAPDKSGLPSDRFSAERTGGSVSTLTIQRTQQEDSAVYLCASSLGQLFYEQYFGPGTRLTVT.

This sequence joins TRBV19 and TRBJ2-7; perhaps TRBD1 as D (5 bases). The V and J ends lost 4 bases and 2 bases respectively, with 12 bases between them. This CDR3 is built from 14 residues. CDR1 is LNHDA and CDR2 is SQIVND in the germline V gene (reference sequence). The CDR3 sequence is CASSNGREPYEQYF. DNA of the CDR3: TGTGCCAGTAGTAACGGCAGGGAACCCTACGAGCAGTACTTC.

In regard to this clone: This sample includes further DNA sequences coding for the same CDR3. This chain connects TRBV9 to TRBJ2-1; TRBD1 aligns across 9 bases. CDR3 length: 15 residues. Trimming removed 3 bases from V and 1 base from J; junction bases left unmatched: 2. Germline V gene lookup returns CDR1 SGDLS and CDR2 YYNGEE. Here the CDR3 reads CASSATGGSYNEQFF. CDR3 nucleotide sequence: TGTGCCAGCAGCGCGACAGGGGGTTCCTACAATGAGCAGTTCTTC.

This rearrangement joins TRBV19 to TRBJ1-2; 10 nucleotides line up with TRBD1. Germline V gene sequence: CDR1 LNHDA, CDR2 SQIVND (reference sequence). The CDR3 totals 15 residues. V was pared by 5 bases and J by 7 bases, with 10 bases of the junction left unmatched. This CDR3 is CASSLTGGAAVGYTF. The CDR3 region has the DNA TGTGCCAGTAGTTTGACAGGGGGCGCGGCGGTTGGCTACACCTTC.

The rearrangement links TRBV28 to TRBJ2-2; TRBD1 matches at 7 bases. Per germline, CDR1 MDHEN and CDR2 SYDVKM. The CDR3 loop spans 15 amino acids. The trim removed 4 bases at V and 5 bases at J, leaving 7 bases unmatched. In DNA, the CDR3 is TGTGCCAGCAGTTCCCCCAACAGGGGTACCGGGGAGCTGTTTTTT. This codes for CASSSPNRGTGELFF.